One and the same sample provided the 8 T cell receptor beta chains below, sequenced in a study of T cells in Graves' hyperthyroidism and ophthalmopathy. TCR beta CDR3 regions were amplified from RNA transcripts. The TCR CDR3 was amplified in a first-round RT-PCR using the HTBI primer set. MiXCR was run by TCRdb on the multiplex PCR reads, yielding one entry per CDR3 protein. This table holds fewer than 450,000 distinct CDR3 sequences, approximately 17% found once. Sample: blood. The source is a woman aged 30 to 39 with Graves' hyperthyroidism that later progressed to Graves' ophthalmopathy.

The V gene is TRBV20-1, the J gene TRBJ1-2; D unclear. Germline V gene data show CDR1 as DFQATT and CDR2 as SNEGSKA (reference sequence). The V end lost 1 base, the J end lost 7 bases, and 16 bases lay between the germline ends. The CDR3 runs 14 residues. The CDR3 DNA follows: TGCAGTGCTAGAGTACCCCGGTCCACGGCTGGCTACACCTTC. Protein sequence: CSARVPRSTAGYTF.

In its sample, this clonotype was seen once. V and J are TRBV28 and TRBJ1-2; 9 positions match TRBD1. Germline CDR1 MDHEN, CDR2 SYDVKM. The trim removed 3 bases at V and 8 bases at J, leaving 7 bases unmatched. The CDR3 length is 14 residues. The CDR3 loop reads CASSFPGQGFGYTF. The CDR3 DNA is TGTGCCAGCAGTTTTCCGGGACAGGGTTTCGGCTACACCTTC.

The chain couples TRBV6-1 to TRBJ2-5; either TRBD1 or TRBD2 may supply D (5 bases each). This CDR3 comprises 15 residues. The germline gives CDR1 MNHNS, CDR2 SASEGT. Deletions cut 8 bases from V and 7 bases from J, with 23 bases between. CDR3: CASGTRDGDYGTQYF. The CDR3 region has the DNA TGTGCCAGCGGTACCCGGGACGGGGATTATGGGACCCAGTACTTC.

This clonotype was counted a single time. The V and J genes are TRBV12-3 or TRBV12-4 and TRBJ1-1; D perhaps matches TRBD1 (6 bases). The CDR3 covers 13 residues. Between the trimmed V and J ends, which lost 4 bases and 6 bases, there was a span of 12 bases. The CDR3 nucleotides are TGTGCCAGCAGTTCATTCGGGGGCGCTGAAGCTTTCTTT. Amino acid sequence: CASSSFGGAEAFF.

This clonotype was seen more than once but under ten times. The rearrangement uses TRBV24-1 and TRBJ2-1; a weak D match, TRBD1 (6 bases). The CDR3 contains 16 residues. Trimming removed 4 bases at V and 3 bases at J, with 15 bases between. Germline CDR1 KGHDR, CDR2 SFDVKD. The CDR3 reads CATSDPGTRHYNEQFF. The CDR3 region has the DNA TGTGCCACCAGTGACCCCGGGACAAGACACTACAATGAGCAGTTCTTC.

This clonotype was seen repeatedly, ten times or more. This CDR3 reads CASSFPIRDGGYEQYF. The CDR3 nucleotides read TGTGCCAGCAGTTTCCCTATCCGGGACGGGGGCTACGAGCAGTACTTC. The V call is TRBV28, the J call TRBJ2-7; D may be TRBD2 (6 bases). V shed 3 bases and J shed 3 bases, with 18 bases lying between them. CDR3 length: 16 residues. Germline V gives CDR1 MDHEN, CDR2 SYDVKM.

This clonotype has just a few counts. Just one base apart from a much larger clone, this may be a read error. V is TRBV12-3 or TRBV12-4 and J is TRBJ2-7; 7 bases align to TRBD1. This CDR3 is built from 14 residues. The CDR3 DNA reads as TGTGCCAGCAGTTTAATAGGGGGCGCGTACGAGCAGCACTTC. Its translation: CASSLIGGAYEQHF.

A few counts support this clonotype. The J gene is TRBJ2-1, the V gene TRBV4-1; D is perhaps TRBD1 or TRBD2 (6 bases each). Germline V gene lookup returns CDR1 MGHRA and CDR2 YSYEKL. The CDR3 length is 15 residues. V gave up 3 bases and J gave up 4 bases, with 13 bases separating them. In DNA, the CDR3 is TGCGCCAGCAGCCACCTACAGGGAGGATACAATGAGCAGTTCTTC. This encodes CASSHLQGGYNEQFF.